At least ten counts were recorded for the clone carrying this T cell receptor (beta chain). The record originates from a study of identical twins. TCRdb ran MiXCR on the 5' RACE reads and lists one entry per CDR3 protein. Of 250,000 or so distinct CDR3 sequences listed, approximately 8.3% are singletons. These data also featured in a second study, about yellow fever vaccine responses in identical twins.

The sample taken for sequencing was CD8+ T cells sorted from blood. This TCR was recovered from a woman aged 18 to 35 in good health.

CDR3 sequence: CASSQVPYEQYF. The CDR3 nucleotides are TGCGCCAGCAGCCAAGTACCCTACGAGCAGTACTTC. The chain employs TRBV4-1 and TRBJ2-7, with D hard to call. From germline, CDR1 is MGHRA and CDR2 YSYEKL. This CDR3 is 12 amino acids long. Trimming took 1 base from V and 2 from J, leaving 3 bases between them.